These 10 T cell receptor beta chains came from one sample sequenced in a study of PD-1 blockade in classical Hodgkin lymphoma. Sequencing was performed with immunoSEQ multiplex PCR; in TCRdb, only in-frame clones are kept and a portion is missing. Altogether roughly 55,000 clones are present, 81% being singletons, with the ten largest covering 15% to 20%. In every patient, relapse followed autologous stem cell transplantation, while exposure to brentuximab vedotin differed. The input for sequencing was peripheral blood mononuclear cells (PBMCs), taken at baseline. The receptors stem from a human donor with classical Hodgkin lymphoma.

The chain combines TRBV5-4 with TRBJ2-3; no clear D gene. The V and J ends lost 0 bases and 2 bases respectively, with 7 bases between them. Germline-derived CDR1 and CDR2 are SGHNT and YYREEE (reference sequence). The CDR3 covers 14 residues. The CDR3, as DNA: TGTGCCAGCAGCTTGGTCGGGTCCACAGATACGCAGTATTTT. Its protein is CASSLVGSTDTQYF.

This sequence joins TRBV7-2 and TRBJ1-5; TRBD1 is a possible D gene (6 bases). The V end was cut by 3 bases, the J end by 7 bases, with 10 bases between. The germline V gene encodes CDR1 SGHTA and CDR2 FQGNSA. This CDR3 is 13 amino acids long. CDR3 coding DNA: TGTGCCAGCAGCTTCGAAAGGGGGCAGCCCCAGCATTTT. Amino acids: CASSFERGQPQHF.

This rearrangement joins TRBV10-2 to TRBJ1-1; TRBD1 matches 7 bases. CDR1 is WSHSY, CDR2 SAAADI, per germline. Trimming cost V 3 bases and J 8 bases; bases outside gene matches: 6. The CDR3 length is 13 residues. CDR3 sequence reads: CASSDGVRGEAFF. DNA of the CDR3: TGCGCCAGCAGTGACGGGGTCAGGGGGGAAGCTTTCTTT.

The V and J genes are TRBV11-3 and TRBJ2-6; D not resolved. This CDR3 has 17 residues. CDR1 and CDR2 (germline): SGHNT, YENEEA. The V and J ends lost 3 bases and 0 bases respectively, with 12 bases between them. DNA for the CDR3: TGTGCCAGCAGCTTCGGGTCCGCAGTCTCTGGGGCCAACGTCCTGACTTTC. Amino acids: CASSFGSAVSGANVLTF. The full variable domain, rest sourced from reference TRBV11-3 and TRBJ2-6, is EAGVVQSPRYKIIEKKQPVAFWCNPISGHNTLYWYLQNLGQGPELLIRYENEEAVDDSQLPKDRFSAERLKGVDSTLKIQPAELGDSAVYLCASSFGSAVSGANVLTFGAGSRLTVL.

This clone has just a few counts. The J gene is TRBJ2-1, the V gene TRBV6-4; D may be TRBD2 (6 bases). Germline V gene lookup returns CDR1 MRHNA and CDR2 SNTAGT. This CDR3 comprises 15 residues. V lost 4 bases and J 6 bases, leaving 16 bases between the germline ends. The CDR3 DNA is TGTGCCAGCAGTGCCTCGGGCGGGGACTTCAATGAGCAGTTCTTC. Amino acids: CASSASGGDFNEQFF.

The chain joins TRBV19 to TRBJ2-5, with 7 bases matching TRBD2. J was trimmed by 4 bases and V by 5 bases; bases with no gene match: 7. Germline V gives CDR1 LNHDA, CDR2 SQIVND (reference sequence). The CDR3 consists of 14 residues. The CDR3 spells CASSETGGGETQYF. CDR3 DNA: TGTGCCAGTAGTGAGACGGGGGGTGGAGAGACCCAGTACTTC.

The chain joins TRBV11-3 to TRBJ2-5, with TRBD1 as a possible D gene (5 bases). Looked up from germline, CDR1 is SGHNT and CDR2 is YENEEA. V gave up 5 bases and J gave up 4 bases, with 17 bases separating them. The CDR3 loop spans 15 amino acids. This CDR3 is CASSPGLQGRETQYF. CDR3 sequence (DNA): TGTGCCAGCAGCCCAGGCCTTCAGGGCAGAGAGACCCAGTACTTC.

This clone has more than one count but fewer than ten. This rearrangement joins TRBV10-1 to TRBJ2-7; D not certain. The V gene's germline CDR1 is WNHNN and CDR2 SYGVQD (reference sequence). V was cut by 3 bases and J by 4 bases, with 10 bases left in between. The CDR3 is made up of 13 amino acids. CDR3 sequence reads: CASSEGSGYEQYV. The DNA for the CDR3 is TGCGCCAGCAGTGAAGGTTCTGGTTACGAGCAGTACGTC.

The V call is TRBV19, the J call TRBJ2-1; no definite D call. Germline V gives CDR1 LNHDA, CDR2 SQIVND (reference sequence). The CDR3 is 14 residues long. Trimming removed 3 bases from V and 2 bases from J, with 8 bases in between. CDR3 DNA: TGTGCCAGTAGTATCAGTGAGGCCTACAATGAGCAGTTCTTC. Encoded protein: CASSISEAYNEQFF.

The chain uses TRBV28 and TRBJ2-7; D is undetermined. The CDR3 is 16 amino acids. Trimming removed 4 bases from V and 3 bases from J, with 19 bases in between. CDR1 and CDR2 from the germline V gene are MDHEN and SYDVKM. The DNA for the CDR3 is TGTGCCAGCAGTTCCCCCCGGTTAACGCAGGACTACGAGCAGTACGTC. This codes for CASSSPRLTQDYEQYV.